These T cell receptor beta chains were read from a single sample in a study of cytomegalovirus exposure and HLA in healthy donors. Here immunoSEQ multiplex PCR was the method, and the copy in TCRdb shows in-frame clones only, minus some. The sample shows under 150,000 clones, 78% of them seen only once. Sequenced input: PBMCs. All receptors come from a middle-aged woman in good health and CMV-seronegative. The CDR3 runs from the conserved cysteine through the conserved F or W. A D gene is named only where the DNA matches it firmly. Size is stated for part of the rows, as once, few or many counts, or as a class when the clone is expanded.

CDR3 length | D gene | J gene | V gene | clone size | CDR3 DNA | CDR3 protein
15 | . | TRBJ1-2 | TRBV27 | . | TGTGCCAGCAGTTTCTCCTTCGGACAGCAATATGGCTACACCTTC | CASSFSFGQQYGYTF
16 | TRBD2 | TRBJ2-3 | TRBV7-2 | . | TGTGCCAGCAGCTTCCGCCGGGGGGGGTCCACAGATACGCAGTATTTT | CASSFRRGGSTDTQYF
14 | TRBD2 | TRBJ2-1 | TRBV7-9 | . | TGTGCCAGCAGCTCGAGCGGGGCCTACAATGAGCAGTTCTTC | CASSSSGAYNEQFF
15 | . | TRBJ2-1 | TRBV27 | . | TGTGCCAGCTTACCCGGGACTGCAGGTTACAATGAGCAGTTCTTC | CASLPGTAGYNEQFF
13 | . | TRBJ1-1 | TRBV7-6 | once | TGTGCCAGCAGCGCGCAGACAGTTCCTGAAGCTTTCTTT | CASSAQTVPEAFF
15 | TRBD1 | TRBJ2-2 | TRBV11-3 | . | TGTGCCAGCAGCCGACAGGGGAATGTTGCCGGGGAGCTGTTTTTT | CASSRQGNVAGELFF
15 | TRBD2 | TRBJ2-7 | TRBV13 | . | TGTGCCAGCAGCTCCAGTGCGGGAGCTTTCTACGAGCAGTACTTC | CASSSSAGAFYEQYF
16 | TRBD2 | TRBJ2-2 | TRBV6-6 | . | TGTGCCAGCAGGAAGGATAGCGGGAGGTCCACCGGGGAGCTGTTTTTT | CASRKDSGRSTGELFF
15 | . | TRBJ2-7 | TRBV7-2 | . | TGTGCCAGCAGCTTAGTAGGCGGGACCTCCTACGGGCAGTACTTC | CASSLVGGTSYGQYF
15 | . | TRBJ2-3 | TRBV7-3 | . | TGTGCCAGCACCCCCCGGGGGGCAGGCACAGATACGCAGTATTTT | CASTPRGAGTDTQYF
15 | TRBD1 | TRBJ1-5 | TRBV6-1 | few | TGTGCCAGCAGAGAGCCGGGACAGGGTGATCAGCCCCAGCATTTT | CASREPGQGDQPQHF
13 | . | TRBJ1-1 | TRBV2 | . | TGTGCCAGCAGAGCACAGGTTGCACCGGAAGCTTTCTTT | CASRAQVAPEAFF
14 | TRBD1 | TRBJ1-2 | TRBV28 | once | TGTGCCACCGCCTTACCCGGGACAGACAGCGGCTACACCTTC | CATALPGTDSGYTF
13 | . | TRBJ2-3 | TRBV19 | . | TGTGCCAGTAGTCCGGGGGATCTTGATACGCAGTATTTT | CASSPGDLDTQYF
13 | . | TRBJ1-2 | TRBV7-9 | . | TGTTCCAGCAGCTTTTCAGGGGACGATGGCTACACCTTC | CSSSFSGDDGYTF
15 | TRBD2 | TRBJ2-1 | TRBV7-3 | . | TGTGCCAGCAGCCGGGGGGATCCCAATTACAATGAGCAGTTCTTC | CASSRGDPNYNEQFF
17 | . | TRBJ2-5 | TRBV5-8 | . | TGTGCCAGCAGCCTTGGTATGCGGAGACGGGACCAAGAGACCCAGTACTTC | CASSLGMRRRDQETQYF
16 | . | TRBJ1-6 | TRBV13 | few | TGTGCCAGCAGCCAAGGAGGTGGGGGGTTGAATTCACCCCTCCACTTT | CASSQGGGGLNSPLHF
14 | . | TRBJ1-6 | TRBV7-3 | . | TGTGCCAGCAGCCAAACCGGAGGGAATTCACCCCTCCACTTT | CASSQTGGNSPLHF
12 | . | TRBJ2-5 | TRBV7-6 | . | TGTGCCAGCAGCTTAAGCGGTGAGACCCAGTACTTC | CASSLSGETQYF
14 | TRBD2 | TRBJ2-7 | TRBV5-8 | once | TGTGCCAGCAGCCCTAGAGGGAGGGGAAGAGAGCAGTACTTC | CASSPRGRGREQYF
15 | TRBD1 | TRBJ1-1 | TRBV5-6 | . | TGTGCCAGCAGCGGTCAGACAGGGATGAACACTGAAGCTTTCTTT | CASSGQTGMNTEAFF
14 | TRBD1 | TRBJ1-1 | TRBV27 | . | TGTGCCAGCAGCTCACAGGGGGCGGTCACTGAAGCTTTCTTT | CASSSQGAVTEAFF
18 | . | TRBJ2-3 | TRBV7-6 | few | TGTGCCAGCAGCCCAGGTGTCGGCCAGGGGTTCGGCACAGATACGCAGTATTTT | CASSPGVGQGFGTDTQYF
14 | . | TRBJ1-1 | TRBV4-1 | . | TGCGCCAGCAGCCAAGATCTGGCCCCGACTGAAGCTTTCTTT | CASSQDLAPTEAFF
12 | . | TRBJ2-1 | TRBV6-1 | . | TGTGCCAGCAGTGGGGGGGGGCTTGAGCAGTTCTTC | CASSGGGLEQFF
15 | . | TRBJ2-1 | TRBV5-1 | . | TGCGCCAGCAGCTTAGTACAGGGCCCCGACAATGAGCAGTTCTTC | CASSLVQGPDNEQFF
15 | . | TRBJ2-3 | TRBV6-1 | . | TGTGCCAGCAAGATACCGCGGGGAAACACAGATACGCAGTATTTT | CASKIPRGNTDTQYF